These 25 T cell receptor beta chains were sequenced from one sample in a study of metastatic and nonmetastatic thyroid tumors. TCRdb re-analyzed the PCR reads through MiXCR. The table has some 5,700 clones, 25% to 30% seen once. Every patient was untreated before thyroid surgery. The source material was adjacent normal tissue. The receptors were gathered from a female donor with papillary thyroid cancer or a benign thyroid nodule (not recorded which). Some clones in this sample may be carry-over from other donors' samples.

V and J are TRBV5-4 and TRBJ2-3; 8 bases align to TRBD1. This CDR3 has 15 residues. Germline loops: CDR1 SGHNT, CDR2 YYREEE (reference sequence). Losses at the gene ends were 3 bases for V and 8 bases for J; bases not matched to a gene: 11. The CDR3 sequence: CASSSNRGLQGTQYF. CDR3 DNA: TGTGCCAGCAGCTCTAACAGGGGGTTACAGGGTACGCAGTATTTT. The full variable domain, rest sourced from reference TRBV5-4 and TRBJ2-3, is ETGVTQSPTHLIKTRGQQVTLRCSSQSGHNTVSWYQQALGQGPQFIFQYYREEENGRGNFPPRFSGLQFPNYSSELNVNALELDDSALYLCASSSNRGLQGTQYFGPGTRLTVL.

J is TRBJ1-2 and V is TRBV7-9, with D perhaps TRBD1 (5 bases). The V end lost 5 bases, the J end lost 0 bases, and 10 bases lay between the germline ends. CDR1 SEHNR and CDR2 FQNEAQ come from the germline V gene (reference sequence). The CDR3 sequence is 14 residues long. The CDR3 bases are TGTGCCAGCAGCCCGACAGCAACTAACTATGGCTACACCTTC. It yields the protein CASSPTATNYGYTF.

This clone is judged medium-sized. The chain links TRBV19 to TRBJ2-6; D ambiguous. Germline CDR1 and CDR2: LNHDA and SQIVND (reference sequence). The CDR3 loop spans 17 amino acids. V shed 2 bases and J shed 0 bases, with 11 bases lying between them. The CDR3 region is CASSIIGESSGANVLTF. CDR3 sequence (DNA): TGTGCCAGTAGTATAATAGGAGAGAGCTCTGGGGCCAACGTCCTGACTTTC.

The chain carries TRBV28 and TRBJ2-1; a possible D gene is TRBD2 (6 bases). Germline loops: CDR1 MDHEN, CDR2 SYDVKM. The V end was cut by 1 base, the J end by 2 bases, with 15 bases between. The CDR3 has 17 residues. CDR3 amino acids: CASSLSGTFYAYNEQFF. In nucleotides, the CDR3 is TGTGCCAGCAGTTTATCCGGGACTTTCTACGCCTACAATGAGCAGTTCTTC.

The CDR3 DNA follows: TGTGCCAGTAGTATTGGATGGAACACCGGGGAGCTGTTTTTT. Protein: CASSIGWNTGELFF. The rearrangement links TRBV19 to TRBJ2-2; D unclear. The CDR3 is 14 amino acids. Germline loops: CDR1 LNHDA, CDR2 SQIVND (reference sequence). The V gene lost 3 bases and the J gene lost 1 base, with 6 bases spanning the gap. Complete variable domain (other parts from reference TRBV19 and TRBJ2-2): DGGITQSPKYLFRKEGQNVTLSCEQNLNHDAMYWYRQDPGQGLRLIYYSQIVNDFQKGDIAEGYSVSREKKESFPLTVTSAQKNPTAFYLCASSIGWNTGELFFGEGSRLTVL.

The chain carries TRBV19 and TRBJ1-5, with D hard to call. The CDR3 extends over 14 amino acids. V lost 3 bases and J lost 3, with 9 bases in between. CDR1 and CDR2 (germline): LNHDA, SQIVND (reference sequence). The CDR3 DNA is TGTGCCAGTAGTATCCCACCACCCAATCAGCCCCAGCATTTT. It translates to CASSIPPPNQPQHF. The whole variable domain, filled in from reference TRBV19 and TRBJ1-5, reads DGGITQSPKYLFRKEGQNVTLSCEQNLNHDAMYWYRQDPGQGLRLIYYSQIVNDFQKGDIAEGYSVSREKKESFPLTVTSAQKNPTAFYLCASSIPPPNQPQHFGDGTRLSIL.

This clone was detected only a few times. This chain links TRBV28 with TRBJ2-7; 10 bases align to TRBD1. In germline, CDR1 is MDHEN, CDR2 SYDVKM. This CDR3 is 15 amino acids long. The ends lost 4 bases at V and 5 bases at J; junction bases unmatched: 8. This CDR3 reads CASSSPGTGENEQYF. Written as DNA, the CDR3 is TGTGCCAGCAGTTCACCGGGGACAGGGGAAAACGAGCAGTACTTC.

The rearrangement links TRBV6-1 to TRBJ1-1; D is possibly TRBD1 (5 bases). Per germline, CDR1 MNHNS and CDR2 SASEGT. The CDR3 is made up of 13 amino acids. Trimming took off 6 bases at V and 1 base at J, with 9 bases between the two ends. The CDR3 region is CASSYGGNTEAFF. The CDR3 DNA reads as TGTGCCAGCAGCTATGGGGGGAACACTGAAGCTTTCTTT.

By share of the sample, this clone is medium-sized (0.01 to 0.1%). The J gene is TRBJ1-5, the V gene TRBV6-2 or TRBV6-3; TRBD1 matches 9 bases. Trimming took 1 base from V and 6 from J; bases not matched to a gene: 10. Per the germline V gene, CDR1 is MNHEY and CDR2 is SVGEGT. The CDR3 runs to 17 residues. The CDR3 DNA is TGTGCCAGCAGTTACTTCTTGGGACAGGGACTGGGTCAGCCCCAGCATTTT. This codes for CASSYFLGQGLGQPQHF.

This clone was recorded at least ten times. The genes are TRBV20-1 and TRBJ2-4; 9 bases agree with TRBD2. Looked up from germline, CDR1 is DFQATT and CDR2 is SNEGSKA (reference sequence). This CDR3 region has 19 residues. The V segment lost 0 bases and the J segment 0 bases; nucleotides outside the gene matches: 12. The CDR3, as DNA: TGCAGTGCTAGAGACTTGACTAGCGGTCTGGAACTAGCCAAAAACATTCAGTACTTC. It codes for CSARDLTSGLELAKNIQYF.

The rearrangement links TRBV3-1 to TRBJ2-1; 9 bases align to TRBD2. Germline V gene sequence: CDR1 LGHDT, CDR2 YNNKEL (reference sequence). The length of the CDR3 is 14 residues. V trimming: 3 bases; J trimming: 6 bases; junction bases outside the gene matches: 3. Here the CDR3 DNA reads TGTGCCAGCAGCCAGGGACTAGCCAGCAATGAGCAGTTCTTC. It yields the protein CASSQGLASNEQFF.

V and J are TRBV6-2 or TRBV6-3 and TRBJ2-5; weak D call: TRBD2 (5 bases). The CDR3 is made up of 17 amino acids. Trimming left V 5 bases short and J 4 bases short, with 23 bases between. In germline, CDR1 is MNHEY, CDR2 SVGEGT. CDR3 in amino acids: CASSPDTRRRAPETQYF. The CDR3 bases are TGTGCCAGCAGTCCTGATACGCGGCGGCGGGCCCCAGAGACCCAGTACTTC.

The chain recombines TRBV28 with TRBJ2-7; weak D call: TRBD1 (6 bases). CDR1 is MDHEN, CDR2 SYDVKM, per germline. The CDR3 totals 15 residues. Trimming removed 5 bases from V and 0 bases from J, with 14 bases in between. CDR3 sequence: CASSLSTGDSYEQYF. The CDR3 coding sequence is TGTGCCAGCAGTCTCTCGACAGGTGACTCCTACGAGCAGTACTTC.

The chain carries TRBV13 and TRBJ1-2, with 7 bases identical to TRBD1. Trimming removed 4 bases from V and 3 bases from J; junction bases left unmatched: 17. This CDR3 contains 18 residues. CDR1 and CDR2 from the germline V gene are PRHDT and FYEKMQ (reference sequence). CDR3 loop: CASSSRGPKEGAYYGYTF. The CDR3 DNA is TGTGCCAGCAGCTCAAGAGGACCTAAAGAGGGGGCTTACTATGGCTACACCTTC.

Of note for this clone: At one end, the junction sequence differs from germline, possibly due to a read error. This chain uses TRBV7-3 with TRBJ2-2, with D tentatively TRBD2 (6 bases). Germline-derived CDR1 and CDR2 are SGHTA and FQGTGA. The CDR3 extends over 15 amino acids. The CDR3 nucleotides are TGTGCCAGTAGCTCCTTCGCAGGGAGGTTCGGTGAGCTGTTTTTT. Translation: CASSSFAGRFGELFF.

Of note for this clone: The conserved phenylalanine or tryptophan normally closing the CDR3 is absent here, so this likely arose from a read error. The DNA is omitted, as the CDR3 cannot be located on it reliably, and the CDR3 follows TCRdb's listing. The chain joins TRBV24-1 to TRBJ2-1. From its first to its last residue, the CDR3 has 14 amino acids. Germline V gene lookup returns CDR1 KGHDR and CDR2 SFDVKD. CDR3 residues: CATSDLGWDNEQVI.

Concerning this clone: The sample holds other DNA sequences that translate to the same CDR3. CDR3 bases: TGTGCCAGCAGCTCCCCCGTTACGTTGCTTGGTGAAGAGACCCAGTACTTC. Amino acids: CASSSPVTLLGEETQYF. The chain uses TRBV7-3 and TRBJ2-5; D gene uncertain. Per the germline V gene, CDR1 is SGHTA and CDR2 is FQGTGA. The length of the CDR3 is 17 residues. V was shortened by 4 bases and J by 3 bases, with 21 bases between the two germline ends.

The chain employs TRBV20-1 and TRBJ1-3; D gene ambiguous. Between the trimmed V and J ends, which lost 1 base and 4 bases, there was a span of 11 bases. The CDR3 runs 14 residues. Germline CDR1 is DFQATT and CDR2 is SNEGSKA (reference sequence). The CDR3 DNA is TGCAGTGCTAGAGGACTCGGGGTCGGAAACACCATATATTTT. It codes for CSARGLGVGNTIYF.

This clone was observed a few times. J is TRBJ2-6 and V is TRBV28, with D possibly TRBD1 on 5 matching bases. This CDR3 is built from 18 residues. The V and J ends lost 10 bases and 0 bases respectively, with 22 bases between them. The germline V gene has CDR1 MDHEN and CDR2 SYDVKM. The CDR3 DNA sequence: TGTGCCAACATACAACGTGACAGTGTTCTCTCTGGGGCCAACGTCCTGACTTTC. Translating it yields CANIQRDSVLSGANVLTF.

The chain is built from TRBV20-1 and TRBJ1-1, with 7 positions matching TRBD1. This CDR3 has 11 residues. Unmatched junction bases numbered 10, after V lost 4 bases and J lost 14 bases. Germline loops: CDR1 DFQATT, CDR2 SNEGSKA (reference sequence). The CDR3 protein is CSATDRPGRFF. The CDR3 DNA follows: TGCAGTGCTACGGACAGGCCCGGGCGATTCTTT.

Sample share makes this clone large. The V call is TRBV6-2 or TRBV6-3, the J call TRBJ2-1, with unresolved D. There are 12 residues in the CDR3. CDR1 is MNHEY and CDR2 is SVGEGT in the germline V gene. V was cut by 6 bases and J by 8 bases, with 11 bases left in between. CDR3 amino acids: CASSDTVDEQFF. The CDR3 DNA sequence: TGTGCCAGCAGCGACACGGTGGATGAGCAGTTCTTC.

A note on this clone: One end of the junction is discordant with germline, which a read error may explain. The V and J genes are TRBV20-1 and TRBJ1-2; 8 positions agree with TRBD1. This CDR3 spans 14 amino acids. From germline, CDR1 is DFQATT and CDR2 SNEGSKA (reference sequence). The CDR3 loop is CSARVGDRGYGYAF. For the CDR3, the DNA is TGCAGTGCTAGAGTAGGCGACAGGGGCTATGGCTACGCCTTC.

This chain uses TRBV6-1 with TRBJ2-7; D may be TRBD1 or TRBD2 (6 bases each). Between the trimmed V and J ends, which lost 5 bases and 7 bases, there was a span of 21 bases. The germline CDR1 and CDR2 sequences are MNHNS and SASEGT. CDR3 length: 15 amino acids. The CDR3 here is CASSHTGAKLWEQYF. CDR3 DNA sequence: TGTGCCAGCAGTCATACGGGGGCGAAGCTGTGGGAGCAGTACTTC.

On this clone: No conserved phenylalanine or tryptophan is present at the end of the CDR3, so a read error is the likely explanation. It is unclear where the CDR3 begins or ends on the DNA, so no DNA is shown, and the CDR3 is as TCRdb lists it. The chain links TRBV15 to TRBJ1-1; TRBD1 reflects the table's D call only, with no check against the DNA. The CDR3 region is 14 residues in length, termini included. Per germline, CDR1 LNHNV and CDR2 YYDKDF (reference sequence). CDR3 sequence reads: CATSSTMGSPEAIC.

Turning to this clone: An end of the junction differs from the germline gene, which may be a read error. The chain carries TRBV27 and TRBJ2-3, with 7 bases that match TRBD2. The CDR3 has 15 amino acids. Germline values: CDR1 MNHEY, CDR2 SMNVEV (reference sequence). The CDR3 spells CARSLLVGGRNTQYF. The CDR3 DNA follows: TGTGCCAGGAGTTTACTAGTCGGGGGGAGGAATACGCAGTATTTT.